This T cell receptor beta chain was identified during a study of T cell responses to AZD1222 COVID-19 vaccine (dated by TCRdb to the early 2020s). General notes on the study: TCR sequencing was performed for about 250 trial participants, of whom around 200 were given two doses of AZD1222 and approximately 26 were given two doses of MenACWY control vaccine. Trial participants were enrolled into age subgroups of 18-55, 56-69 and 70-plus years, which contained 148, 28 and 57 TCR-sequenced participants, respectively. What the authors observed across the whole study: No day 14 peak-response samples were available, so repertoires were characterized only after the peak T cell response. Nearly half of unique spike-specific TCRs reportedly recognized epitopes outside regions mutated in the B.1.351 and B.1.1.7 variants. Most participants were white British and females outnumbered males, and the authors suggested that clonal diversity may have been underestimated. Spike-specific TCR breadth and depth rose significantly after two AZD1222 doses compared with day 0 and with MenACWY recipients. Conclusions about previously exposed vaccinees were limited because only six AZD1222 recipients were SARS-CoV-2 seropositive at baseline. CD4 TCRs associated with the vaccine covered the entire spike protein, and the dominant responses were in regions 160-218 and 743-854. In the small 56-69-year group, the increase in depth fell short of significance, most likely because of low power.

The CDR3 regions of human TCRbeta chains were analyzed by immunosequencing. Concerning the study's data processing: Repertoire TCRs were checked for matches against a reference library of SARS-CoV-2-specific TCRs that had been generated using the MIRA antigen-specificity platform. Breadth was defined as the fraction of unique TCRs that were SARS-CoV-2-associated. Depth was defined as the fraction of total T cells that were SARS-CoV-2-associated. Using the MIRA data, each spike-specific TCR was mapped to the spike region that the TCR reacts to and placed in a CD4 or CD8 class. Log10-transformed breadth and depth values were compared by one-way ANOVA with Sidak's multiple comparisons tests. Entries here come from immuneACCESS through TCRdb and include only in-frame sequences with V and J called. Some clones fail to appear in such tables; in the studies checked, an unresolved V gene covers under half of the shortfall, and the cause of the remainder is unknown. V and J calls and clone size are given by that table; D and trimming were obtained from the DNA. A total of about 97,000 clones appear in this sample, approximately 87% of them only once. About 10% of the sample goes to the ten largest clones.

Sample time point, as interpreted from the label and publication: about 28 days (+/-7) after the second vaccine dose. AZD1222 recipients with second doses at about 4 weeks or about 12 weeks were pooled, because spike-specific TCR depth and breadth did not differ between schedules. Vaccinee samples were obtained from the UK trials COV001 and COV002, which included a single-blind randomized controlled phase 2/3 trial of AZD1222 (ChAdOx1 nCoV-19) in healthy adults. For TCRbeta chain sequencing, PBMC samples from trial participants were taken at day 0 and at day 28 after the second dose. Ends trimmed: V by 8 bases, J by 4 bases; bases unmatched to a gene: 18. The CDR3 spans 17 residues, from the cysteine through the phenylalanine. The retained sequence is limited to the CDR3, 51 bases, with the frame set at the first base. From the germline V gene (reference sequence), CDR1 is LNHDA and CDR2 is SQIVND.

On this clone: Its antigen is still unknown. Per-base quality was not reported, and no clone a single base away is much larger than it.

Here the chain combines TRBV19 and TRBJ1-2, and 8 junctional nucleotides match TRBD1. The source material was peripheral blood, sampled 28 days after the second AZD1222 dose. The clonotype was recovered from an adult who received the AZD1222 COVID-19 vaccine. For the CDR3, the sequence is CASAGGQAKSSGYGYTF. The DNA sequence is TGTGCCAGTGCAGGGGGACAGGCAAAATCCAGCGGCTATGGCTACACCTTC.